One and the same sample provided the 30 T cell receptor beta chains below, sequenced in a study of cytomegalovirus exposure and HLA in healthy donors. The protocol was immunoSEQ multiplex PCR, while the TCRdb copy is restricted to in-frame clones and leaves out a portion. The repertoire has about 360,000 clones, about nine tenths of them found once; the top ten carry under 0.95%. Sequenced sample: PBMCs. These receptors were obtained from a woman in her late teens or twenties in good health and CMV-seronegative.

The CDR3 bases are TGTGCCAGCAGCCTTGGCTGGACTGAAGCTTTCTTT. Amino acid sequence: CASSLGWTEAFF. The V gene is TRBV5-6, the J gene TRBJ1-1; D is uncertain. This CDR3 region has 12 residues. Germline lookup yields CDR1 SGHDT and CDR2 YYEEEE. V was trimmed by 4 bases and J by 5 bases, leaving 9 bases between them.

The rearrangement joins TRBV2 to TRBJ2-3; 8 nucleotides match TRBD1. The germline V gene has CDR1 SNHLY and CDR2 FYNNEI. The CDR3 extends over 14 amino acids. J lost 6 bases, V lost 7 bases, and 9 bases had no gene match. CDR3 region: CASKTGQGLDTQYF. The DNA for the CDR3 is TGTGCCAGCAAGACCGGACAGGGTCTGGATACGCAGTATTTT.

This chain links TRBV15 with TRBJ2-7; 10 bases match TRBD1. The CDR3 contains 18 residues. J was trimmed by 0 bases and V by 4 bases; bases with no gene match: 12. Germline V gene sequence: CDR1 LNHNV, CDR2 YYDKDF (reference sequence). This CDR3 reads CATSTALTGTGVSYEQYF. CDR3 nucleotide sequence: TGTGCCACCAGCACCGCATTGACTGGGACAGGGGTCTCCTACGAGCAGTACTTC.

This sequence joins TRBV27 and TRBJ2-5; 12 nucleotides align to TRBD2. Germline V gene lookup returns CDR1 MNHEY and CDR2 SMNVEV (reference sequence). This CDR3 comprises 15 residues. J was trimmed by 5 bases and V by 6 bases; bases with no gene match: 7. The CDR3 protein is CASRILAGGGETQYF. As DNA, the CDR3 is TGTGCCAGCAGGATACTAGCGGGGGGAGGGGAGACCCAGTACTTC.

The chain carries TRBV27 and TRBJ2-1, with TRBD1 matching over 9 bases. V lost 6 bases to trimming and J lost 10 bases; unmatched junction nucleotides: 7. Germline V lookup: CDR1 MNHEY, CDR2 SMNVEV (reference sequence). This CDR3 has 13 amino acids. The CDR3 region has the DNA TGTGCCAGCAGCCCCCTGGGGACAGGGGAGCAGTTCTTC. The encoded protein is CASSPLGTGEQFF.

V is TRBV7-6 and J is TRBJ2-1, with no clear D. Trimming removed 0 bases from V and 8 bases from J, with 11 bases in between. In germline, CDR1 is SGHVS, CDR2 FNYEAQ. The CDR3 runs to 14 residues. CDR3 in DNA: TGTGCCAGCAGCTTAGCGGCTAGTGGTGATGAGCAGTTCTTC. This translates into CASSLAASGDEQFF.

The chain uses TRBV29-1 and TRBJ2-1; 10 nucleotides agree with TRBD2. V lost 7 bases to trimming and J lost 1 base; unmatched junction nucleotides: 4. This CDR3 spans 14 amino acids. The germline CDR1 and CDR2 sequences are SQVTM and ANQGSEA. The CDR3 protein is CSAIAGGSYNEQFF. The CDR3 DNA reads TGCAGCGCAATAGCGGGAGGATCCTACAATGAGCAGTTCTTC.

The chain is built from TRBV27 and TRBJ2-7; 10 bases match TRBD1. This CDR3 has 14 amino acids. The germline CDR1 and CDR2 sequences are MNHEY and SMNVEV (reference sequence). The J segment lost 4 bases and the V segment lost 8 bases, leaving 8 bases of the junction unmatched. The CDR3 spells CASRVWTGGYEQYF. As DNA, the CDR3 is TGTGCCAGCCGGGTGTGGACAGGGGGTTACGAGCAGTACTTC.

This chain uses TRBV27 with TRBJ1-2, with a tentative D call TRBD1 (5 bases). Germline V gene sequence: CDR1 MNHEY, CDR2 SMNVEV (reference sequence). Trimming removed 6 bases from V and 4 bases from J, with 21 bases in between. This CDR3 has 16 amino acids. CDR3 nucleotides: TGTGCCAGCAGCGACGGCCCTGACAGTGGGGTCTATGGCTACACCTTC. Protein: CASSDGPDSGVYGYTF.

This clone was recorded once. This chain joins TRBV28 and TRBJ2-7; the D is unclear. With 6 bases removed from V and 1 base from J, the gap between germline ends came to 10 bases. The CDR3 covers 13 residues. The germline V gene has CDR1 MDHEN and CDR2 SYDVKM. The CDR3 protein is CASSSAGSYEQYF. DNA for the CDR3: TGTGCCAGCAGCTCGGCAGGATCCTACGAGCAGTACTTC.

The CDR3 nucleotides read TGTGCCAGCAGGCGGGACAGCAACACCGGGGAGCTGTTTTTT. As protein: CASRRDSNTGELFF. The chain couples TRBV2 to TRBJ2-2, with a tentative D call TRBD1 (7 bases). CDR1 SNHLY and CDR2 FYNNEI come from the germline V gene. The CDR3 sequence is 14 residues long. The V gene lost 6 bases and the J gene lost 2 bases, with 10 bases spanning the gap.

The V gene is TRBV30, the J gene TRBJ1-5; 7 bases are shared with TRBD1. Germline CDR1 reads GTSNPN; CDR2 reads SVGIG (reference sequence). The J segment lost 2 bases and the V segment lost 6 bases, leaving 4 bases of the junction unmatched. The CDR3 length is 13 residues. The CDR3 here is CACSGQGNQPQHF. DNA for the CDR3: TGTGCCTGCTCTGGACAGGGCAATCAGCCCCAGCATTTT.

The genes are TRBV13 and TRBJ2-5; the match to TRBD2 covers 12 bases. Germline V gives CDR1 PRHDT, CDR2 FYEKMQ (reference sequence). V lost 4 bases and J lost 4; bases outside the gene matches: 10. The CDR3 is 17 residues long. The CDR3 sequence is CASSSGLAGYMGETQYF. As DNA, the CDR3 is TGTGCCAGCAGCTCAGGACTAGCGGGGTACATGGGAGAGACCCAGTACTTC. Drawing the rest from reference TRBV13 and TRBJ2-5, the complete variable domain is AAGVIQSPRHLIKEKRETATLKCYPIPRHDTVYWYQQGPGQDPQFLISFYEKMQSDKGSIPDRFSAQQFSDYHSELNMSSLELGDSALYFCASSSGLAGYMGETQYFGPGTRLLVL.

This rearrangement joins TRBV2 to TRBJ2-1, with TRBD2 as a possible D gene (6 bases). CDR3 length equals 16 residues. V gave up 6 bases and J gave up 8 bases, with 23 bases separating them. CDR1 and CDR2 from the germline V gene are SNHLY and FYNNEI. The CDR3 DNA reads as TGTGCCAGCAGGTTTGGTGGTGGAGGGTCGAGAGATGAGCAGTTCTTC. This gives the protein CASRFGGGGSRDEQFF.

This chain uses TRBV7-9 with TRBJ1-5; D unresolved. Germline assignment: CDR1 SEHNR and CDR2 FQNEAQ (reference sequence). The CDR3 sequence is 13 residues long. Trimming removed 1 base from V and 6 bases from J, with 7 bases in between. CDR3 in amino acids: CASSLEEAQPQHF. CDR3 bases: TGTGCCAGCAGCTTAGAAGAGGCTCAGCCCCAGCATTTT.

This chain connects TRBV14 to TRBJ2-5; the D gene is possibly TRBD2 (6 bases). CDR3 length: 15 residues. Trimming took 4 bases from V and 1 from J, leaving 13 bases between them. Per the germline V gene, CDR1 is SGHDN and CDR2 is FVKESK. CDR3 loop: CASSLRPGLQETQYF. Written as DNA, the CDR3 is TGTGCCAGCAGCCTCCGTCCGGGACTCCAAGAGACCCAGTACTTC. Using reference TRBV14 and TRBJ2-5 for the parts outside the CDR3, the full variable domain is EAGVTQFPSHSVIEKGQTVTLRCDPISGHDNLYWYRRVMGKEIKFLLHFVKESKQDESGMPNNRFLAERTGGTYSTLKVQPAELEDSGVYFCASSLRPGLQETQYFGPGTRLLVL.

The V and J genes are TRBV7-9 and TRBJ1-1; a weak D match, TRBD1 (5 bases). CDR1 and CDR2 (germline): SEHNR, FQNEAQ (reference sequence). The CDR3 extends over 13 amino acids. The V end lost 4 bases, the J end lost 2 bases, and 8 bases lay between the germline ends. The DNA for the CDR3 is TGTGCCAGCAGCTCCTGGGGCAACACTGAAGCTTTCTTT. Protein sequence: CASSSWGNTEAFF.

The chain links TRBV6-4 to TRBJ2-1; the D gene is possibly TRBD1 (5 bases). The germline V gene has CDR1 MRHNA and CDR2 SNTAGT. This CDR3 region has 15 residues. Trimming shortened V by 3 bases and J by 0 bases, and 9 bases separated the two germline ends. CDR3 coding DNA: TGTGCCAGCAGTGAGACAGAGAGCTCCTACAATGAGCAGTTCTTC. It yields the protein CASSETESSYNEQFF.

This chain joins TRBV6-1 and TRBJ1-2, with 8 bases identical to TRBD1. The ends lost 4 bases at V and 4 bases at J; junction bases unmatched: 5. This CDR3 is built from 14 residues. CDR1 is MNHNS, CDR2 SASEGT, per germline. In DNA form, the CDR3 reads TGTGCCAGCAGTGCAAGACAGGGGATCTATGGCTACACCTTC. Protein: CASSARQGIYGYTF.

V and J are TRBV10-3 and TRBJ2-5; TRBD2 agrees at 11 bases. V lost 2 bases and J lost 1; bases outside the gene matches: 3. Germline-derived CDR1 and CDR2 are ENHRY and SYGVKD. The CDR3 runs to 16 residues. The CDR3: CAISEVLAGGQETQYF. CDR3 sequence (DNA): TGTGCCATCAGTGAGGTGCTAGCGGGGGGCCAAGAGACCCAGTACTTC.

V and J are TRBV7-2 and TRBJ2-7; D possibly corresponds to TRBD1 (6 bases). The CDR3 length is 13 residues. Germline CDR1 and CDR2: SGHTA and FQGNSA. The V end lost 2 bases, the J end lost 5 bases, and 10 bases lay between the germline ends. This CDR3 reads CASSLNRVHEQYF. CDR3 DNA: TGTGCCAGCAGCTTAAACAGGGTCCACGAGCAGTACTTC.

By share, this clone ranks as medium-sized. CDR3 nucleotides: TGTGCCAGCAATGACAGGGGAGGAAACACTGAAGCTTTCTTT. Its translation is CASNDRGGNTEAFF. V usage is TRBV6-5 and J usage is TRBJ1-1; 8 bases map to TRBD1. The J segment lost 2 bases and the V segment lost 7 bases, leaving 6 bases of the junction unmatched. Germline CDR1 MNHEY, CDR2 SVGAGI. The CDR3 is 14 residues long.

The chain links TRBV28 to TRBJ2-1, with D perhaps TRBD1 (5 bases). Germline CDR1 MDHEN, CDR2 SYDVKM. This CDR3 contains 14 residues. Trimming removed 10 bases at V and 9 bases at J, with 22 bases between. The CDR3 nucleotides read TGTGCCACCCAAGGGGTTCTCCTAGTTGCTGAGCAGTTCTTC. Amino acid sequence: CATQGVLLVAEQFF.

J is TRBJ2-7 and V is TRBV6-5, with 9 bases matching TRBD1. The germline V gene encodes CDR1 MNHEY and CDR2 SVGAGI. The CDR3 has 15 residues. V shed 6 bases and J 0 bases; nucleotides not matched to a gene: 6. The chain's CDR3 is CASRPDRGSSYEQYF. The CDR3 nucleotides read TGTGCCAGCAGGCCCGACAGGGGGAGCTCCTACGAGCAGTACTTC.

V usage is TRBV9 and J usage is TRBJ2-7; 9 nucleotides match TRBD1. CDR1 is SGDLS and CDR2 is YYNGEE in the germline V gene. This CDR3 comprises 16 residues. With 0 bases clipped from V and 0 bases from J, the junction kept 4 bases outside the gene matches. CDR3 loop: CASSVGGTGSSYEQYF. DNA of the CDR3: TGTGCCAGCAGCGTAGGAGGGACAGGGAGCTCCTACGAGCAGTACTTC.

The J gene is TRBJ1-1, the V gene TRBV18; 7 nucleotides agree with TRBD1. Germline V gene lookup returns CDR1 KGHSH and CDR2 LQKENI. The CDR3 is made up of 15 amino acids. V lost 6 bases and J lost 1; bases outside the gene matches: 8. The CDR3 loop reads CASSPSGTANTEAFF. CDR3 coding DNA: TGTGCCAGCTCCCCGTCCGGGACAGCGAACACTGAAGCTTTCTTT.

The V gene is TRBV7-8, the J gene TRBJ1-3; D ambiguous. This CDR3 is built from 15 residues. Trimming removed 1 base from V and 9 bases from J, with 16 bases in between. Germline V gives CDR1 SGHVS, CDR2 FQNEAQ. The CDR3 DNA reads TGTGCCAGCAGCTTAGACGAGACGGAGGCCCGCACCATATATTTT. This codes for CASSLDETEARTIYF. The full variable domain, in which reference TRBV7-8 and TRBJ1-3 provide the parts outside the CDR3, is GAGVSQSPRYKVAKRGQDVALRCDPISGHVSLFWYQQALGQGPEFLTYFQNEAQLDKSGLPSDRFFAERPEGSVSTLKIQRTQQEDSAVYLCASSLDETEARTIYFGEGSWLTVV.

In the case of this clone: The same CDR3 also results from other DNA sequences found in this sample. DNA of the CDR3: TGCGCCAGCAGCTTAGACAGGGAGGTTAGCGAGCAGTACTTC. It is translated as CASSLDREVSEQYF. V gene TRBV5-1 combines with J gene TRBJ2-7, with D possibly TRBD1 on 7 matching bases. Between the trimmed V and J ends, which lost 2 bases and 6 bases, there was a span of 15 bases. This CDR3 comprises 14 residues. Germline V CDR1 and CDR2: SGHRS, YFSETQ.

V usage is TRBV28 and J usage is TRBJ2-1; 10 nucleotides match TRBD1. Germline loops: CDR1 MDHEN, CDR2 SYDVKM. The CDR3 loop spans 15 amino acids. The V and J ends lost 6 bases and 3 bases, in that order; junction bases with no gene match: 5. The CDR3 DNA follows: TGTGCCAGCAGGGCCGGGACAGGGGTCTACAATGAGCAGTTCTTC. This translates into CASRAGTGVYNEQFF.

The CDR3 region has the DNA TGCGCCAGCAGCTTGGGCGATAGAGAGAGGATATCTACGGGGACTGGAAACACCATATATTTT. Translated, it gives CASSLGDRERISTGTGNTIYF. This chain uses TRBV5-1 with TRBJ1-3; D call uncertain. CDR3 size: 21 residues. Between the trimmed V and J ends, which lost 0 bases and 2 bases, there was a span of 27 bases. CDR1 is SGHRS, CDR2 YFSETQ, per germline.